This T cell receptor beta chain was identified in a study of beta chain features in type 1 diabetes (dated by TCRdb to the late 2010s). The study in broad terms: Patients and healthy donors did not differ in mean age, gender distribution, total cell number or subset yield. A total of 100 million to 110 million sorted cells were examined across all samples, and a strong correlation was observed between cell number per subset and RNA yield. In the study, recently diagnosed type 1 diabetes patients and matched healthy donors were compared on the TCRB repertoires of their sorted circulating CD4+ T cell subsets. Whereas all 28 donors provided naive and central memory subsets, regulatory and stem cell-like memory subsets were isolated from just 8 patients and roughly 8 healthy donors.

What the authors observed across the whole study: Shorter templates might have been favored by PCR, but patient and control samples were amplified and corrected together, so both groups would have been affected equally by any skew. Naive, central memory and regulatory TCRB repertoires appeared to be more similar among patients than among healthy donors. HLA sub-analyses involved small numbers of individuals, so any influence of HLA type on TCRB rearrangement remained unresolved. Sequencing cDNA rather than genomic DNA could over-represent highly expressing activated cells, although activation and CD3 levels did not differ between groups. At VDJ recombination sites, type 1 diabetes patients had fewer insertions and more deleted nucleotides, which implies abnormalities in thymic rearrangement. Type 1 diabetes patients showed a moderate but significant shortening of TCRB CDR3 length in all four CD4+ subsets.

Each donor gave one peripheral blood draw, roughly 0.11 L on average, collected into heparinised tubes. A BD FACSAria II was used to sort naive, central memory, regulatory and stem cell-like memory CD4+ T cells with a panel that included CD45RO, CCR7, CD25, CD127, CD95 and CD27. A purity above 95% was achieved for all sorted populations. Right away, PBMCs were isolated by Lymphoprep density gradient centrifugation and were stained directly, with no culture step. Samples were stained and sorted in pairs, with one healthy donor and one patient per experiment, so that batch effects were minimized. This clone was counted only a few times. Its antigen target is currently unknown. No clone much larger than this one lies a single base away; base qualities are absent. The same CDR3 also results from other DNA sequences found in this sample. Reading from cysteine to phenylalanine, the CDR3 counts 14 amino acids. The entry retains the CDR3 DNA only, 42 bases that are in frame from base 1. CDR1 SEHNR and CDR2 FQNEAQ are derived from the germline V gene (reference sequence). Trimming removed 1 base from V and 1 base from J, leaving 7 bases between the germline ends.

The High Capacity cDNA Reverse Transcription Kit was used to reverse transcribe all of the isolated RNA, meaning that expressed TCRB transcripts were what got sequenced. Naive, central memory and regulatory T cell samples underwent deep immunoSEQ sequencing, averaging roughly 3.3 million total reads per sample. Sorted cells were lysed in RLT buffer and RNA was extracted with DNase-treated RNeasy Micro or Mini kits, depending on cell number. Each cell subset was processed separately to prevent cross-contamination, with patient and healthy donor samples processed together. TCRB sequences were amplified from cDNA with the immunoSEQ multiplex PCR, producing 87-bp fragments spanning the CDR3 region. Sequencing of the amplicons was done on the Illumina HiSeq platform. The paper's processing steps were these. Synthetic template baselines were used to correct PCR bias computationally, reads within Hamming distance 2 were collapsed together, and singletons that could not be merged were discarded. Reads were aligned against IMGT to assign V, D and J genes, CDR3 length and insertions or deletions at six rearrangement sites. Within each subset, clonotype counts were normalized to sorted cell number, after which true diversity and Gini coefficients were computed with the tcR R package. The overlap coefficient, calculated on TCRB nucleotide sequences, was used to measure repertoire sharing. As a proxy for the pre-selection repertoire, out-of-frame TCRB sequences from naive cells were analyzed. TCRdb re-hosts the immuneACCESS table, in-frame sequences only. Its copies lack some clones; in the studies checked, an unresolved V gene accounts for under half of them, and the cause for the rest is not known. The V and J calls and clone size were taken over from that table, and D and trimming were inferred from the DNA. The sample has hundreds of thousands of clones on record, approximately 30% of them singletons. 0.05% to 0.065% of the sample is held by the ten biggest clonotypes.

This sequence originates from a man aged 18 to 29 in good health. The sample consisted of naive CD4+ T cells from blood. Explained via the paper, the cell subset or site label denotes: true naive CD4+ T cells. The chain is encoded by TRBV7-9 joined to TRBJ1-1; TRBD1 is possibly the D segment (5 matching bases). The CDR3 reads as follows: CASSLGQGNTEAFF. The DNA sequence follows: TGTGCCAGCAGCTTAGGGCAGGGGAACACTGAAGCTTTCTTT. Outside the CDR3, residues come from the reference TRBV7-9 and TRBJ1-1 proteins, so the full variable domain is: DTGVSQNPRHKITKRGQNVTFRCDPISEHNRLYWYRQTLGQGPEFLTYFQNEAQLEKSRLLSDRFSAERPKGSFSTLEIQRTEQGDSAMYLCASSLGQGNTEAFFGQGTRLTVV.